This record concerns one T cell receptor beta chain sequence. This sample is part of a study of blood T cell repertoires in COVID-19. Study context: From T cells, B-cell-depleted T cells, or PBMCs came the material, which was cDNA or gDNA.

This table comes from immunoSEQ multiplex PCR, and its TCRdb copy is limited to in-frame clones, with some not included. The sample includes roughly 260,000 clones, more than 85% seen only once; the top ten take 2% to 3%. This CDR3 is built from 15 residues. The V end lost 1 base, the J end lost 4 bases, and 13 bases lay between the germline ends. CDR1 and CDR2 (germline): LNHNV, YYDKDF (reference sequence). Sequencing was performed on peripheral blood. This TCR came from a person aged 18 to 30 with COVID-19, enrolled during active disease. The V gene is TRBV15, the J gene TRBJ2-5; a weak D match, TRBD2 (6 bases). CDR3 residues: CATSRGGVLGETQYF. The CDR3, as DNA: TGTGCCACCAGCAGAGGGGGGGTCTTGGGAGAGACCCAGTACTTC.